The text below deals with one TCR beta chain. These data are taken from a study of cytomegalovirus exposure and HLA in healthy donors. The PCR was carried out with 60 Vbeta primers and 13 Jbeta primers. Generated by immunoSEQ multiplex PCR, the TCRdb table keeps only in-frame clones and is missing some. Here the sample spans 200,000 or so clones, approximately 82% being singletons. The germline V and J ends were trimmed by 4 bases and 3 bases, with 19 bases remaining between them. Germline V gene data show CDR1 as SGHTA and CDR2 as FQGTGA. The CDR3 runs 16 residues. This chain joins TRBV7-3 and TRBJ2-7; possible D gene TRBD2, 6 bases. This sequence was found in a man aged 18-30 years in good health and CMV-seronegative. Material for sequencing was PBMCs. CDR3 coding DNA: TGTGCCAGCAGCTCCATCTCCTCCGGGAGACACTACGAGCAGTACTTC. Protein sequence: CASSSISSGRHYEQYF.